One and the same sample provided the 23 T cell receptor beta chains below, sequenced in a study of human T cells and chemical hapten exposure (dated by TCRdb to the early 2020s). This sample's time point label indicates: pre-sensitization, week 0. The treatment or condition label here, explained by the study, means: therapeutic diphenylcyclopropenone sensitization with weekly scalp DPC. Receptor amplification or capture employed RACE. Data came from a NextSeq 500. The public reads were run again by TCRdb, first through fastp at Q25 and then through MiXCR, and only productive beta chains were kept. Here each entry gathers all rows of one CDR3 protein and keeps the most common genes and DNA. The sample includes tens of thousands of distinct CDR3 sequences, with under 12% observed a single time. The ten largest clones add up to about 5.9% of the sample. The specimen was whole blood, collected in connection with sensitization to the hapten diphenylcyclopropenone (DPC). The receptors derive from a man aged 25-45 years with alopecia areata. Some clones in this sample may be carry-over from other donors' samples.

A few counts support this clonotype. The rearrangement uses TRBV4-1 and TRBJ1-6; perhaps TRBD1 as D (5 bases). CDR3 length: 16 amino acids. CDR1 MGHRA and CDR2 YSYEKL come from the germline V gene. The V end was cut by 2 bases, the J end by 6 bases, with 14 bases between. CDR3 residues: CASSQLGPGSNSPLHF. The CDR3 nucleotides are TGCGCCAGCAGCCAATTAGGGCCAGGGTCTAATTCACCCCTCCACTTT.

There are many counts of this clonotype. The genes are TRBV7-2 and TRBJ2-1; 7 bases match TRBD1. The CDR3 runs to 15 residues. The V gene end was trimmed by 1 base and the J gene end by 4 bases; junction bases not matched to a gene: 4. Germline-derived CDR1 and CDR2 are SGHTA and FQGNSA. The CDR3: CASSLDRGRYNEQFF. The CDR3 DNA reads TGTGCCAGCAGCTTAGACAGGGGCCGGTACAATGAGCAGTTCTTC. Supplemented by reference TRBV7-2 and TRBJ2-1, the full variable domain reads GAGVSQSPSNKVTEKGKDVELRCDPISGHTALYWYRQSLGQGLEFLIYFQGNSAPDKSGLPSDRFSAERTGGSVSTLTIQRTQQEDSAVYLCASSLDRGRYNEQFFGPGTRLTVL.

This clonotype turned up a few times. This chain joins TRBV29-1 and TRBJ2-3; possibly TRBD2 for D (6 bases). CDR1 and CDR2 (germline): SQVTM, ANQGSEA. The V and J ends lost 5 bases and 4 bases respectively, with 13 bases between them. This CDR3 spans 13 amino acids. In DNA, the CDR3 is TGCAGCGTTCAGGCGGGAAGTGCAGATACGCAGTATTTT. Translation gives CSVQAGSADTQYF.

The genes are TRBV7-3 and TRBJ2-5; no reliable D call. Per the germline V gene, CDR1 is SGHTA and CDR2 is FQGTGA. V lost 1 base and J lost 6, with 9 bases in between. The CDR3 contains 13 residues. Here the CDR3 DNA reads TGTGCCAGCAGCTTAAGTTCTAAGAAGACCCAGTACTTC. This encodes CASSLSSKKTQYF.

This clonotype came up a few times. The chain links TRBV6-2 or TRBV6-3 to TRBJ2-1, with D possibly being TRBD1 (5 bases). Trimming stripped 4 bases from V and 12 bases from J, with 16 bases between. Germline V gene lookup returns CDR1 MNHEY and CDR2 SVGEGT. The CDR3 has 13 residues. The DNA of the CDR3 is TGTGCCAGCAGTTTAGGACATTCGGTATCGCAGTTCTTC. Protein product: CASSLGHSVSQFF.

This clonotype was seen many times. The chain combines TRBV7-6 with TRBJ2-1, with a weak D call TRBD1 (5 bases). CDR1 is SGHVS and CDR2 is FNYEAQ in the germline V gene. CDR3 size: 14 residues. V was clipped by 2 bases and J by 5 bases, with 10 bases between them. Written as DNA, the CDR3 is TGTGCCAGCAGCTTACAGGGTGTAAACAATGAGCAGTTCTTC. As protein: CASSLQGVNNEQFF.

The chain uses TRBV3-1 and TRBJ1-3, with unresolved D. The CDR3 contains 16 residues. Germline V gives CDR1 LGHDT, CDR2 YNNKEL (reference sequence). Deletions cut 1 base from V and 1 base from J, with 11 bases between. The CDR3 spells CASSQVLLKSGNTIYF. In nucleotides, the CDR3 is TGTGCCAGCAGCCAAGTTCTACTAAAGTCTGGAAACACCATATATTTT.

This clonotype was counted ten times or more. This chain uses TRBV10-2 with TRBJ1-6; D is ambiguous. Per germline, CDR1 WSHSY and CDR2 SAAADI. The CDR3 consists of 13 residues. Between the trimmed V and J ends, which lost 4 bases and 7 bases, there was a span of 8 bases. This CDR3 reads CASSGARNSPLHF. In nucleotides, the CDR3 is TGCGCCAGCAGTGGTGCCAGAAATTCACCCCTCCACTTT.

This clonotype showed up many times. This chain connects TRBV15 to TRBJ2-1; 9 nucleotides line up with TRBD1. V was clipped by 2 bases and J by 8 bases; unmatched bases: 10. Germline values: CDR1 LNHNV, CDR2 YYDKDF (reference sequence). CDR3 length: 16 amino acids. The CDR3 loop is CATSRLSWTGVHEQFF. The CDR3 bases are TGTGCCACCAGCAGACTGTCGTGGACAGGGGTTCATGAGCAGTTCTTC. Looking up the rest from reference TRBV15 and TRBJ2-1 gives the full variable domain: DAMVIQNPRYQVTQFGKPVTLSCSQTLNHNVMYWYQQKSSQAPKLLFHYYDKDFNNEADTPDNFQSRRPNTSFCFLDIRSPGLGDTAMYLCATSRLSWTGVHEQFFGPGTRLTVL.

The chain couples TRBV20-1 to TRBJ2-1; 7 nucleotides agree with TRBD2. CDR3 size: 17 residues. The germline V gene has CDR1 DFQATT and CDR2 SNEGSKA (reference sequence). V lost 1 base, J lost 5 bases, and 14 bases stayed unmatched. CDR3 sequence reads: CSARASGALLGNNEQFF. CDR3 DNA sequence: TGCAGTGCTAGAGCCAGCGGGGCCCTCTTGGGAAACAATGAGCAGTTCTTC.

This clonotype was observed many times. The CDR3 DNA is TGTGCCAGCAGCCTCCGGGACGCAGGCCTCTATGGCTACACCTTC. It translates to CASSLRDAGLYGYTF. The chain carries TRBV6-1 and TRBJ1-2; D perhaps matches TRBD1 (5 bases). This CDR3 has 15 amino acids. The germline V gene has CDR1 MNHNS and CDR2 SASEGT. The V gene lost 6 bases and the J gene lost 4 bases, with 18 bases spanning the gap.

The chain combines TRBV29-1 with TRBJ2-7; a possible D gene is TRBD2 (5 bases). The CDR3 runs 17 residues. V was shortened by 0 bases and J by 1 base, with 19 bases between the two germline ends. Germline CDR1 reads SQVTM; CDR2 reads ANQGSEA. CDR3 residues: CSVEEGGPGEGSYEQYV. The CDR3 bases are TGCAGCGTTGAAGAAGGAGGCCCCGGTGAGGGATCCTACGAGCAGTACGTC.

In its sample, this clonotype was seen a few times. CDR3 coding DNA: TGCAGCGTTGCTGACGGTCTAGCGGGAGTTATCAATGAGCAGTTCTTC. Translating gives CSVADGLAGVINEQFF. The genes are TRBV29-1 and TRBJ2-1, with TRBD2 matching over 10 bases. V gave up 4 bases and J gave up 6 bases; unmatched junction bases: 12. This CDR3 has 16 amino acids. Germline CDR1 is SQVTM and CDR2 is ANQGSEA.

This sequence joins TRBV20-1 and TRBJ2-1; possibly TRBD2 for D (6 bases). The CDR3 spans 13 residues. Trimming removed 3 bases at V and 5 bases at J, with 11 bases between. Per germline, CDR1 DFQATT and CDR2 SNEGSKA (reference sequence). The chain's CDR3 is CSASLGGDNEQFF. CDR3 DNA: TGCAGTGCTAGTTTGGGCGGGGACAATGAGCAGTTCTTC.

The sample holds a few counts of this clonotype. The V call is TRBV3-1, the J call TRBJ2-7, with a possible D match to TRBD2 (6 bases). V was trimmed by 2 bases and J by 2 bases, leaving 7 bases between them. The CDR3 runs to 13 residues. Germline loops: CDR1 LGHDT, CDR2 YNNKEL (reference sequence). CDR3 in DNA: TGTGCCAGCAGCCAATTAGCGGCCTACGAGCAGTACTTC. This gives the protein CASSQLAAYEQYF.

In its sample, this clonotype was seen many times. The V and J genes are TRBV6-5 and TRBJ2-2, with TRBD2 matching 7 bases. This CDR3 is built from 14 residues. The V segment lost 6 bases and the J segment 6 bases; nucleotides outside the gene matches: 7. The germline gives CDR1 MNHEY, CDR2 SVGAGI. This chain's CDR3 is CASSPQLASGELFF. CDR3 nucleotide sequence: TGTGCCAGCAGCCCCCAACTAGCGTCCGGGGAGCTGTTTTTT.

The chain employs TRBV7-8 and TRBJ2-7, with 8 bases that match TRBD1. The CDR3 runs to 14 residues. The J segment lost 5 bases and the V segment lost 5 bases, leaving 8 bases of the junction unmatched. In germline, CDR1 is SGHVS, CDR2 FQNEAQ. For the CDR3, the DNA is TGTGCCAGCAGCGCAAGGACAGGGACACACGAGCAGTACTTC. This sequence encodes CASSARTGTHEQYF.

This clonotype was seen many times. At one end the junction does not follow the germline gene, possibly because of a read error. The gene calls are TRBV12-3 or TRBV12-4 and TRBJ2-3; 13 nucleotides align to TRBD2. CDR3 length equals 11 residues. CDR3 DNA: TGTGCCAGCAGTTCGGGACTAGCGGGGACTTTT. Its translation is CASSSGLAGTF.

This clonotype was picked up many times. The chain is built from TRBV29-1 and TRBJ1-4; maybe TRBD1 (5 bases). The CDR3 is 15 residues long. Per the germline V gene, CDR1 is SQVTM and CDR2 is ANQGSEA. Deletions cut 4 bases from V and 1 base from J, with 13 bases between. The DNA for the CDR3 is TGCAGCGTTGCCCCTAGGGGCCTAACTAATGAAAAACTGTTTTTT. It is translated as CSVAPRGLTNEKLFF.

The V call is TRBV20-1, the J call TRBJ1-4; the D is unclear. This CDR3 is built from 13 residues. Germline loops: CDR1 DFQATT, CDR2 SNEGSKA (reference sequence). V was cut by 6 bases and J by 4 bases, with 12 bases left in between. The CDR3 protein is CSAQDGINEKLFF. The CDR3 DNA sequence: TGCAGTGCCCAGGACGGAATTAATGAAAAACTGTTTTTT.

This clonotype appeared many times. CDR3 coding DNA: TGTGCCAGCAGCCTCCCCGGGGCCTTCAAAAACATTCAGTACTTC. Protein sequence: CASSLPGAFKNIQYF. V usage is TRBV6-2 or TRBV6-3 and J usage is TRBJ2-4; either TRBD1 or TRBD2 may supply D (5 bases each). The V gene's germline CDR1 is MNHEY and CDR2 SVGEGT. V was trimmed by 6 bases and J by 3 bases, leaving 15 bases between them. The CDR3 totals 15 residues.

The rearrangement joins TRBV29-1 to TRBJ2-7; 10 bases match TRBD1. This CDR3 is built from 14 residues. Germline assignment: CDR1 SQVTM and CDR2 ANQGSEA. The ends lost 5 bases at V and 3 bases at J; junction bases unmatched: 7. Here the CDR3 DNA reads TGCAGCGTTCTAGACAGGGGGCGTTACTACGAGCAGTACGTC. Translated, it gives CSVLDRGRYYEQYV.

In its sample, this clonotype was seen many times. This CDR3 is CASSFWTDLAKNIQYF. Written as DNA, the CDR3 is TGTGCCAGCAGCTTCTGGACAGATCTAGCCAAAAACATTCAGTACTTC. This rearrangement joins TRBV11-2 to TRBJ2-4, with D tentatively TRBD1 (6 bases). V was trimmed by 3 bases and J by 0 bases, leaving 12 bases between them. Germline V gene sequence: CDR1 SGHAT, CDR2 FQNNGV. This CDR3 is built from 16 residues.